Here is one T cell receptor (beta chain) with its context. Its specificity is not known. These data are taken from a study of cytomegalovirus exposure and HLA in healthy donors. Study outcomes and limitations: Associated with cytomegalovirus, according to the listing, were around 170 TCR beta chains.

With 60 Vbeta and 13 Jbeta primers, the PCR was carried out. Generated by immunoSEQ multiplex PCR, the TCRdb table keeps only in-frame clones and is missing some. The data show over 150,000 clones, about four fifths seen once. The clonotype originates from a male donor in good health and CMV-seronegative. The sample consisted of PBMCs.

DNA for the CDR3: TGTGCTAGTGCCCTCACCTACTCCTACAATGAGCAGTTCTTC. Translation: CASALTYSYNEQFF. The J gene is TRBJ2-1, the V gene TRBV12-5; D remains unclear. The CDR3 is 14 amino acids. Per the germline V gene, CDR1 is LGHNT and CDR2 is FRNRAP. V was clipped by 7 bases and J by 0 bases, with 10 bases between them.